This is a list of T cell receptor beta chains from one sample in a study of blood T cell repertoires in COVID-19. Clones were read by immunoSEQ multiplex PCR, and TCRdb kept only the in-frame ones, dropping some. The sample contains a few hundred thousand clones, roughly 87% of which appear only once. What was sequenced was PBMCs or T cells enriched from blood (not recorded which). The receptors derive from a young woman who had recovered from COVID-19. CDR3s include the opening cysteine and the closing phenylalanine or tryptophan. Fields, in order: V gene, D gene, J gene, CDR3 protein, CDR3 DNA. D genes are given only for firm matches.

V gene: TRBV29-1
D gene: -
J gene: TRBJ2-7
CDR3 protein: CSVESSGYEQYF
CDR3 DNA: TGCAGCGTTGAATCCTCGGGTTACGAGCAGTACTTC

V gene: TRBV7-9
D gene: -
J gene: TRBJ1-4
CDR3 protein: CASSLGDTNNEKLFF
CDR3 DNA: TGTGCCAGCAGCTTAGGGGACACTAATAATGAAAAACTGTTTTTT

V gene: TRBV4-2
D gene: TRBD2
J gene: TRBJ2-1
CDR3 protein: CASSQDVTSGLYGKWGEQFF
CDR3 DNA: TGTGCCAGCAGCCAAGATGTAACTAGCGGTCTCTACGGGAAGTGGGGTGAGCAGTTCTTC

V gene: TRBV5-1
D gene: TRBD1
J gene: TRBJ2-3
CDR3 protein: CASSSRTGEEDTQYF
CDR3 DNA: TGCGCCAGCAGCTCCCGGACAGGGGAGGAAGATACGCAGTATTTT

V gene: TRBV5-6
D gene: TRBD1
J gene: TRBJ1-1
CDR3 protein: CASSSGTANTEAFF
CDR3 DNA: TGTGCCAGCAGTTCCGGGACAGCGAACACTGAAGCTTTCTTT

V gene: TRBV27
D gene: -
J gene: TRBJ1-2
CDR3 protein: CASSLRRSGYGYTF
CDR3 DNA: TGTGCCAGCAGTTTAAGGAGGTCGGGGTATGGCTACACCTTC

V gene: TRBV4-2
D gene: -
J gene: TRBJ2-7
CDR3 protein: CASTSTPGHTYEQYF
CDR3 DNA: TGTGCCAGCACCTCGACCCCCGGACATACCTACGAGCAGTACTTC

V gene: TRBV7-9
D gene: -
J gene: TRBJ2-7
CDR3 protein: CASSLGSYEQYF
CDR3 DNA: TGTGCCAGCAGCTTAGGTAGTTACGAGCAGTACTTC

V gene: TRBV3-1/TRBV3-2
D gene: TRBD2
J gene: TRBJ2-7
CDR3 protein: CASSQTSGTYEQYF
CDR3 DNA: TGTGCCAGCAGCCAAACTAGCGGGACCTACGAGCAGTACTTC

V gene: TRBV7-2
D gene: TRBD1
J gene: TRBJ2-3
CDR3 protein: CASSTRQGRVDTQYF
CDR3 DNA: TGTGCCAGCAGCACCCGACAGGGGCGGGTAGATACGCAGTATTTT

V gene: TRBV9
D gene: -
J gene: TRBJ2-1
CDR3 protein: CASSVGGGGEYNEQFF
CDR3 DNA: TGTGCCAGCAGCGTAGGAGGAGGGGGCGAGTACAATGAGCAGTTCTTC